This is a list of T cell receptor beta chains from one sample in a study of response to subunit inactivated influenza vaccine. TCRdb passed the RT-PCR reads through MiXCR, listing each CDR3 protein once. In the table there are roughly 500,000 distinct CDR3 sequences, approximately 22% of which are singletons. These data also formed part of another study, on T cells expressing NK-cell markers.

The sequencing used CD4+ T cells sorted from PBMCs, collected 11 to 12 days after vaccination. These receptors came from a man aged 45-65 years who received an inactivated influenza vaccine. Each CDR3 is given with its conserved first and last residue. A D gene is named only where the DNA matches it firmly. Clone size appears in some rows only: once, few, many, or a class for an expanded clone.

clone_size	d_call	v_call	cdr3_length	j_call	cdr3_aa	cdr3_nt
few	NA	TRBV27	14	TRBJ2-1	CASTKGGSYNEQFF	TGTGCCAGCACCAAGGGGGGATCCTACAATGAGCAGTTCTTC
NA	NA	TRBV12-3/TRBV12-4	15	TRBJ2-5	CASSPTPGKQETQYF	TGTGCCAGCAGTCCGACCCCTGGCAAGCAAGAGACCCAGTACTTC
NA	TRBD2	TRBV27	15	TRBJ2-3	CASSKTSGITDTQYF	TGTGCCAGCAGTAAGACTAGCGGGATCACAGATACGCAGTATTTT
few	NA	TRBV29-1	10	TRBJ1-2	CSVDSGALNF	TGCAGCGTTGATTCAGGCGCGCTGAACTTC
few	NA	TRBV11-2	17	TRBJ2-1	CASSLWIRDRGYNEQFF	TGTGCCAGCAGCTTATGGATCCGGGACCGCGGCTACAATGAGCAGTTCTTC
many	NA	TRBV20-1	12	TRBJ2-5	CSGRTTQETQYF	TGCAGTGGGAGGACTACACAAGAGACCCAGTACTTC
NA	TRBD1	TRBV29-1	11	TRBJ2-3	CSVNRGNTQYF	TGCAGCGTAAACAGGGGGAACACGCAGTATTTT
NA	NA	TRBV20-1	14	TRBJ2-5	CSALTGTHQETQYF	TGCAGTGCCCTAACCGGGACACATCAAGAGACCCAGTACTTC
NA	NA	TRBV5-6	15	TRBJ2-7	CASSLEWPGPYEQYF	TGTGCCAGCAGCTTGGAATGGCCGGGACCGTACGAGCAGTACTTC
many	TRBD1	TRBV4-2	14	TRBJ1-1	CASSQEDRGTEAFF	TGTGCCAGCAGCCAGGAGGACAGGGGGACTGAAGCTTTCTTT
once	NA	TRBV12-3/TRBV12-4	16	TRBJ2-3	CASTPLALPSTDTQYF	TGTGCCAGCACCCCCCTAGCCCTCCCTAGCACAGATACGCAGTATTTT
NA	NA	TRBV24-1	20	TRBJ2-4	CATSDLRGGSFSLAKNIQYF	TGTGCCACCAGTGATTTGAGGGGGGGGTCTTTTAGTTTAGCCAAAAACATTCAGTACTTC
few	NA	TRBV20-1	12	TRBJ2-7	CSASGDSYEQYF	TGCAGTGCTAGCGGGGACTCATACGAGCAGTACTTC
few	TRBD1	TRBV18	15	TRBJ2-1	CASSPIDRGGGGQFF	TGTGCCAGCTCACCCATCGACAGGGGTGGAGGCGGGCAGTTCTTC
NA	NA	TRBV5-1	15	TRBJ1-1	CASSSRGSGITEAFF	TGCGCCAGCAGTTCGAGAGGCAGTGGGATCACTGAAGCTTTCTTT
NA	NA	TRBV29-1	15	TRBJ2-5	CSVEDRGNQGVTQYF	TGCAGCGTTGAAGATCGGGGAAATCAAGGGGTGACCCAGTACTTC
NA	NA	TRBV6-1	14	TRBJ2-7	CASSSRGFDSEQYF	TGTGCCAGCAGTAGTCGCGGTTTCGACTCCGAGCAGTACTTC
NA	NA	TRBV5-1	13	TRBJ2-7	CASSFRPMGEQYF	TGCGCCAGCAGCTTCCGTCCAATGGGCGAGCAGTACTTC
NA	TRBD2	TRBV11-2	16	TRBJ2-1	CASSPAGTRAYNEQFF	TGTGCCAGCAGCCCCGCCGGGACTAGGGCCTACAATGAGCAGTTCTTC
NA	NA	TRBV5-1	17	TRBJ2-7	CASSLGPLVDTVLEQYF	TGCGCCAGCAGCTTGGGGCCGCTCGTCGACACCGTCCTCGAGCAGTACTTC
NA	TRBD2	TRBV5-1	18	TRBJ2-3	CASSFALAGASSTDTQYF	TGCGCCAGCAGCTTTGCGCTAGCGGGGGCCTCGAGCACAGATACGCAGTATTTT
many	NA	TRBV29-1	12	TRBJ2-7	CSFASGRYEQYF	TGCAGCTTCGCATCGGGACGGTACGAGCAGTACTTC
many	NA	TRBV7-2	12	TRBJ2-7	CASSLAPGEQYF	TGTGCCAGCAGCTTAGCGCCCGGGGAGCAGTACTTC
NA	NA	TRBV30	15	TRBJ2-3	CAWSEVGGRGDTQYF	TGTGCCTGGAGTGAGGTGGGGGGGCGAGGAGATACGCAGTATTTT
few	TRBD2	TRBV12-3/TRBV12-4	14	TRBJ2-1	CASGGLAGAEEQFF	TGTGCCAGCGGGGGACTAGCGGGGGCCGAGGAGCAGTTCTTC
NA	NA	TRBV12-3/TRBV12-4	15	TRBJ1-5	CASSFVGSGNQPQHF	TGTGCCAGCAGTTTTGTGGGTTCGGGCAATCAGCCCCAGCATTTT
NA	TRBD1	TRBV6-2/TRBV6-3	14	TRBJ1-1	CASSWGQGVTEAFF	TGTGCCAGCAGCTGGGGACAGGGGGTCACTGAAGCTTTCTTT
many	NA	TRBV12-3/TRBV12-4	13	TRBJ2-2	CASREGLTGELFF	TGTGCCAGCAGGGAGGGTCTTACCGGGGAGCTGTTTTTT
NA	NA	TRBV7-9	17	TRBJ2-1	CASSLARDLGWANEQFF	TGTGCCAGCAGCTTAGCTCGGGACCTAGGCTGGGCCAATGAGCAGTTCTTC
few	NA	TRBV5-1	16	TRBJ2-7	CASSVEGGISSYEQYF	TGCGCCAGCAGCGTGGAGGGCGGGATCAGCTCCTACGAGCAGTACTTC
NA	TRBD2	TRBV12-3/TRBV12-4	15	TRBJ2-7	CASSLSGTSRLGQYF	TGTGCCAGCAGTTTATCCGGGACTAGTCGTCTCGGGCAGTACTTC
NA	NA	TRBV7-9	13	TRBJ1-1	CATVAFKNTEAFF	TGTGCCACCGTGGCCTTTAAGAACACTGAAGCTTTCTTT